A selection of T cell receptor beta chains follows, all from one sample in a study of blood T cell repertoires in COVID-19. The method was immunoSEQ multiplex PCR; TCRdb's version includes in-frame clones alone and lacks a portion of them. The sample shows fewer than 300,000 clones, around 87% of them seen only once. The sequenced sample was peripheral blood. These TCRs come from a woman aged 45 to 65 with acute or convalescent COVID-19. CDR3s include the opening cysteine and the closing phenylalanine or tryptophan. A D gene is named only where the DNA matches it firmly. Size values are once, few and many counts, or a class for expanded clones, and some rows have none.

CDR3 protein: CASSLNRVGQPQHF
CDR3 DNA: TGTGCCAGCAGTTTAAACAGGGTTGGACAGCCCCAGCATTTT
V gene: TRBV28
D gene: -
J gene: TRBJ1-5
clone size: -

CDR3 protein: CASKWGDGNTIYF
CDR3 DNA: TGTGCCAGCAAATGGGGGGATGGAAACACCATATATTTT
V gene: TRBV2
D gene: -
J gene: TRBJ1-3
clone size: few

CDR3 protein: CASRTLGGNRDRGSGGNTIYF
CDR3 DNA: TGTGCAAGTCGCACCCTTGGGGGAAACCGGGACAGGGGTAGTGGGGGAAACACCATATATTTT
V gene: TRBV12-2
D gene: -
J gene: TRBJ1-3
clone size: -

CDR3 protein: CASSPIPQGSNEKLFF
CDR3 DNA: TGTGCCAGCAGCCCCATCCCACAGGGAAGTAATGAAAAACTGTTTTTT
V gene: TRBV27
D gene: -
J gene: TRBJ1-4
clone size: -

CDR3 protein: CASSPWTGRNEKLFF
CDR3 DNA: TGTGCCAGCAGTCCGTGGACAGGGAGGAATGAAAAACTGTTTTTT
V gene: TRBV28
D gene: TRBD1
J gene: TRBJ1-4
clone size: -

CDR3 protein: CASRSWGDTIYF
CDR3 DNA: TGCGCCAGCAGATCATGGGGGGACACCATATATTTT
V gene: TRBV4-1
D gene: -
J gene: TRBJ1-3
clone size: -

CDR3 protein: CASSDTGTPDNEQFF
CDR3 DNA: TGTGCCAGCAGCGATACAGGGACCCCTGACAATGAGCAGTTCTTC
V gene: TRBV9
D gene: -
J gene: TRBJ2-1
clone size: once

CDR3 protein: CASSLATGGVLNTEAFF
CDR3 DNA: TGCGCCAGCAGCTTGGCGACAGGGGGCGTATTGAACACTGAAGCTTTCTTT
V gene: TRBV5-1
D gene: TRBD1
J gene: TRBJ1-1
clone size: once

CDR3 protein: CASSELGGGNTEAFF
CDR3 DNA: TGTGCCAGCAGTGAGCTGGGAGGGGGGAACACTGAAGCTTTCTTT
V gene: TRBV2
D gene: -
J gene: TRBJ1-1
clone size: -

CDR3 protein: CASSIGTSGQETQYF
CDR3 DNA: TGTGCCAGTAGTATAGGGACTAGCGGCCAAGAGACCCAGTACTTC
V gene: TRBV19
D gene: TRBD2
J gene: TRBJ2-5
clone size: once

CDR3 protein: CASSESGVRNEQFF
CDR3 DNA: TGTGCCAGCAGCGAGTCGGGAGTCAGAAATGAGCAGTTCTTC
V gene: TRBV6-5
D gene: -
J gene: TRBJ2-1
clone size: -

CDR3 protein: CAWRPGESGNTIYF
CDR3 DNA: TGTGCCTGGAGACCAGGGGAATCTGGAAACACCATATATTTT
V gene: TRBV30
D gene: -
J gene: TRBJ1-3
clone size: -

CDR3 protein: CSASAGLAGGSSYEQYF
CDR3 DNA: TGCAGTGCTAGTGCGGGACTAGCGGGAGGGAGCTCCTACGAGCAGTACTTC
V gene: TRBV20-1
D gene: TRBD2
J gene: TRBJ2-7
clone size: -

CDR3 protein: CASSLGQGIPGELFF
CDR3 DNA: TGCGCCAGCAGCCTAGGTCAGGGGATTCCCGGGGAGCTGTTTTTT
V gene: TRBV4-1
D gene: -
J gene: TRBJ2-2
clone size: -

CDR3 protein: CASSLRRRETTDTQYF
CDR3 DNA: TGTGCCAGCAGCTTACGTCGGCGGGAGACGACAGATACGCAGTATTTT
V gene: TRBV7-3
D gene: TRBD2
J gene: TRBJ2-3
clone size: many

CDR3 protein: CASSHPPGLKKTNTGELFF
CDR3 DNA: TGCGCCAGCAGCCATCCTCCGGGACTAAAAAAAACGAACACCGGGGAGCTGTTTTTT
V gene: TRBV4-1
D gene: TRBD2
J gene: TRBJ2-2
clone size: -

CDR3 protein: CASSLTGAPPETQYF
CDR3 DNA: TGTGCCAGCAGCTTGACAGGGGCACCTCCAGAGACCCAGTACTTC
V gene: TRBV5-4
D gene: TRBD1
J gene: TRBJ2-5
clone size: -

CDR3 protein: CASREGDNSPLHF
CDR3 DNA: TGTGCCAGTAGGGAAGGGGATAATTCACCCCTCCACTTT
V gene: TRBV19
D gene: -
J gene: TRBJ1-6
clone size: -

CDR3 protein: CASSFQSAYNEQFF
CDR3 DNA: TGTGCCAGCAGCTTCCAGTCAGCCTACAATGAGCAGTTCTTC
V gene: TRBV7-9
D gene: -
J gene: TRBJ2-1
clone size: -

CDR3 protein: CASSLSGYRIGNTIYF
CDR3 DNA: TGTGCCAGCAGTTTAAGCGGGTATCGGATAGGAAACACCATATATTTT
V gene: TRBV28
D gene: -
J gene: TRBJ1-3
clone size: -

CDR3 protein: CASGQGNSPLHF
CDR3 DNA: TGTGCCAGCGGACAGGGTAATTCACCCCTCCACTTT
V gene: TRBV2
D gene: TRBD1
J gene: TRBJ1-6
clone size: -

CDR3 protein: CASGRGLSNEKLFF
CDR3 DNA: TGTGCCAGCGGAAGGGGCCTCTCTAATGAAAAACTGTTTTTT
V gene: TRBV28
D gene: -
J gene: TRBJ1-4
clone size: -

CDR3 protein: CASGTQTGVGYTF
CDR3 DNA: TGTGCTAGTGGTACTCAGACAGGGGTCGGCTACACCTTC
V gene: TRBV12-5
D gene: TRBD1
J gene: TRBJ1-2
clone size: -

CDR3 protein: CSVSPTGITDTQYF
CDR3 DNA: TGCAGCGTCTCCCCGACAGGGATCACAGATACGCAGTATTTT
V gene: TRBV29-1
D gene: TRBD1
J gene: TRBJ2-3
clone size: -

CDR3 protein: CATSKSPLDSRNYQETQYF
CDR3 DNA: TGTGCCACCAGCAAGTCCCCCTTGGACAGCAGGAACTACCAAGAGACCCAGTACTTC
V gene: TRBV15
D gene: -
J gene: TRBJ2-5
clone size: -

CDR3 protein: CASSPARTYNTGELFF
CDR3 DNA: TGTGCCAGCAGCCCAGCTCGGACTTACAACACCGGGGAGCTGTTTTTT
V gene: TRBV11-2
D gene: -
J gene: TRBJ2-2
clone size: -

CDR3 protein: CASSLDSTYEQYF
CDR3 DNA: TGTGCCAGCAGTTTGGACAGTACCTACGAGCAGTACTTC
V gene: TRBV12-3/TRBV12-4
D gene: -
J gene: TRBJ2-7
clone size: -

CDR3 protein: CARLPTRGRKTEAFF
CDR3 DNA: TGTGCCCGCTTACCCACTAGGGGGCGGAAGACTGAAGCTTTCTTT
V gene: TRBV7-7
D gene: TRBD1
J gene: TRBJ1-1
clone size: few

CDR3 protein: CASSQAASGSYTGELFF
CDR3 DNA: TGCGCCAGCAGCCAAGCAGCTAGCGGGAGTTACACCGGGGAGCTGTTTTTT
V gene: TRBV4-3
D gene: TRBD2
J gene: TRBJ2-2
clone size: few

CDR3 protein: CASSLGQPQETQYF
CDR3 DNA: TGCGCCAGCAGCTTGGGACAGCCCCAAGAGACCCAGTACTTC
V gene: TRBV5-1
D gene: -
J gene: TRBJ2-5
clone size: -

CDR3 protein: CASRGDRGAADTQYF
CDR3 DNA: TGTGCCAGCAGGGGGGACAGGGGGGCCGCAGATACGCAGTATTTT
V gene: TRBV2
D gene: TRBD1
J gene: TRBJ2-3
clone size: -

CDR3 protein: CASSSRQAGGRGSNQPQHF
CDR3 DNA: TGTGCCAGCAGCTCCCGCCAGGCAGGGGGAAGGGGTAGCAATCAGCCCCAGCATTTT
V gene: TRBV7-8
D gene: TRBD1
J gene: TRBJ1-5
clone size: -

CDR3 protein: CAISGDRGQPQHF
CDR3 DNA: TGTGCCATCAGTGGGGACAGGGGTCAGCCCCAGCATTTT
V gene: TRBV10-3
D gene: TRBD1
J gene: TRBJ1-5
clone size: -

CDR3 protein: CASSRVGNTGELFF
CDR3 DNA: TGTGCCAGCAGTCGGGTAGGGAACACCGGGGAGCTGTTTTTT
V gene: TRBV7-9
D gene: -
J gene: TRBJ2-2
clone size: -

CDR3 protein: CASSSLLSAARGSGELFF
CDR3 DNA: TGCGCCAGCAGCTCCTTACTTAGCGCGGCCCGAGGATCCGGGGAGCTGTTTTTT
V gene: TRBV5-1
D gene: -
J gene: TRBJ2-2
clone size: -

CDR3 protein: CASSTLVAQYF
CDR3 DNA: TGTGCCAGCAGTACCCTGGTGGCGCAGTACTTC
V gene: TRBV7-9
D gene: -
J gene: TRBJ2-7
clone size: -

CDR3 protein: CAIRGQGNAYGYTF
CDR3 DNA: TGTGCCATCAGGGGTCAGGGGAACGCCTATGGCTACACCTTC
V gene: TRBV10-3
D gene: -
J gene: TRBJ1-2
clone size: -

CDR3 protein: CASSLQDRQPQHF
CDR3 DNA: TGTGCCAGCAGCTTACAGGACAGGCAGCCCCAGCATTTT
V gene: TRBV7-2
D gene: TRBD1
J gene: TRBJ1-5
clone size: few

CDR3 protein: CASSLQGGNEQFF
CDR3 DNA: TGCGCCAGCAGCTTACAGGGGGGCAATGAGCAGTTCTTC
V gene: TRBV5-1
D gene: TRBD1
J gene: TRBJ2-1
clone size: -

CDR3 protein: CASSLPRGRSETQYF
CDR3 DNA: TGTGCCAGCAGTTTGCCCAGGGGGCGATCGGAGACCCAGTACTTC
V gene: TRBV28
D gene: TRBD1
J gene: TRBJ2-5
clone size: -